This T cell receptor (beta chain) was identified during a study of blood T cell repertoires in COVID-19. Study at large: Italy, Spain and the United States were the sources of the convalescent and acute COVID-19 samples.

This CDR3 comprises 13 residues. The ends lost 6 bases at V and 4 bases at J; junction bases unmatched: 1. CDR1 and CDR2 from the germline V gene are LNHDA and SQIVND (reference sequence). For this clone: The sample contains more than one DNA sequence encoding this CDR3.

The authors' processing: Estimates of nucleated cell counts were drawn from the amplification of reference gene primers. Generated by immunoSEQ multiplex PCR, the TCRdb table keeps only in-frame clones and is missing some. V, J and clone size are those of that table, while D and trimming were read from the DNA. The table lists roughly 50,000 clones, 81% of them singletons, with approximately 4.9% in the top ten. Material: peripheral blood. This clonotype was obtained from a woman aged 60 to 75 with acute or convalescent COVID-19. The chain links TRBV19 to TRBJ1-5; 9 bases are shared with TRBD1. The CDR3 here is CASRGQGNQPQHF. The CDR3 nucleotides read TGTGCCAGTAGGGGACAGGGAAATCAGCCCCAGCATTTT.